The rows below give T cell receptor beta chains drawn from one sample of a study of OX40 agonist ivuxolimab in advanced cancers. Data came from immunoSEQ multiplex PCR; TCRdb stores just in-frame clones and leaves some out. This sample has more than 50,000 clones, with around 85% found just once. The source was CD4+ or CD8+ T cells sorted from blood, collected in a trial of the OX40 agonist ivuxolimab. These receptors were collected from an adult with an advanced solid tumor such as melanoma, head and neck, liver or kidney cancer. Each CDR3 is given with its conserved first and last residue. D genes are given only for firm matches. Rows give clone size only sometimes, using once, few, many, or a class for an expanded clone.

cdr3_length clone_size j_call d_call v_call cdr3_aa cdr3_nt
15 . TRBJ1-2 . TRBV11-2 CASSLRTRTNYGYTF TGTGCCAGCAGCCTACGGACCCGAACAAACTATGGCTACACCTTC
14 . TRBJ2-3 TRBD2 TRBV2 CASNQLAGADTQYF TGTGCCAGCAACCAACTAGCGGGAGCAGATACGCAGTATTTT
14 . TRBJ2-1 . TRBV19 CASNNPGAHNEQFF TGTGCCAGTAATAACCCTGGGGCCCACAATGAGCAGTTCTTC
16 . TRBJ2-1 TRBD2 TRBV19 CASSIAAGGGADEQFF TGTGCCAGTAGTATAGCAGCGGGAGGCGGGGCGGATGAGCAGTTCTTC
13 . TRBJ2-5 TRBD1 TRBV15 CATSGTGQETQYF TGTGCCACCAGCGGGACAGGTCAAGAGACCCAGTACTTC
15 . TRBJ2-5 TRBD1 TRBV28 CASSPGGREPGTQYF TGTGCCAGCAGCCCAGGGGGCCGGGAACCCGGGACCCAGTACTTC
14 . TRBJ2-2 . TRBV7-9 CASSFYQATGELFF TGTGCCAGCAGCTTTTATCAGGCCACCGGGGAGCTGTTTTTT
13 . TRBJ2-1 . TRBV4-1 CASSQDRWGEQFF TGCGCCAGCAGCCAAGATCGGTGGGGTGAGCAGTTCTTC
15 . TRBJ1-4 . TRBV15 CATSRDLGRNEKLFF TGTGCCACCAGCAGAGATCTTGGACGGAATGAAAAACTGTTTTTT
11 . TRBJ2-5 . TRBV7-2 CASSFGETQYF TGTGCCAGCAGCTTCGGTGAGACCCAGTACTTC
12 . TRBJ2-1 . TRBV29-1 CSSGQDYNEQFF TGCAGCTCGGGGCAGGACTACAATGAGCAGTTCTTC
15 . TRBJ2-7 TRBD2 TRBV6-5 CASSLTSGRSYEQYF TGTGCCAGCAGCTTGACTAGCGGGAGATCCTACGAGCAGTACTTC
14 . TRBJ2-1 . TRBV5-4 CASSSGFLRNEQFF TGTGCCAGCAGTTCCGGGTTTTTACGCAATGAGCAGTTCTTC
15 . TRBJ2-2 TRBD2 TRBV10-2 CASRIAGVNTGELFF TGCGCCAGCAGGATAGCGGGAGTTAACACCGGGGAGCTGTTTTTT
14 . TRBJ1-4 . TRBV5-6 CASSLGVANEKLFF TGTGCCAGCAGCTTGGGCGTGGCTAATGAAAAACTGTTTTTT
12 . TRBJ2-1 . TRBV5-1 CASSRDSNEQFF TGCGCCAGCAGCAGGGACTCGAATGAGCAGTTCTTC
16 once TRBJ2-7 TRBD2 TRBV30 CAWSVRVGLTVYEQYF TGTGCCTGGAGTGTACGAGTGGGACTAACGGTCTACGAGCAGTACTTC
15 . TRBJ2-4 . TRBV6-5 CASSRRDRNKNIQYF TGTGCCAGCAGCCGCCGCGACAGGAACAAAAACATTCAGTACTTC
15 . TRBJ2-3 . TRBV7-9 CASSHAGSSTDTQYF TGTGCCAGCAGTCATGCGGGTTCTAGCACAGATACGCAGTATTTT
14 . TRBJ1-3 . TRBV7-2 CASSSVLSGNTIYF TGTGCCAGCAGCTCCGTCCTCTCTGGAAACACCATATATTTT
15 . TRBJ2-1 TRBD1 TRBV7-3 CASSGSGTGEVRQFF TGTGCCAGCAGCGGATCCGGGACAGGCGAAGTTCGGCAGTTCTTC
18 . TRBJ2-3 . TRBV5-6 CASSSRSWDSKKSDTQYF TGTGCCAGCAGCTCCCGGTCCTGGGACTCTAAGAAATCAGATACGCAGTATTTT
20 once TRBJ2-2 . TRBV7-3 CASSLTPLGRAGKTAGELFF TGTGCCAGCAGCTTAACCCCCCTCGGGCGGGCGGGAAAGACGGCCGGGGAGCTGTTTTTT
16 . TRBJ2-7 TRBD2 TRBV5-1 CASSLQGLAGSYEQYF TGCGCCAGCAGCTTGCAAGGTCTAGCGGGGTCCTACGAGCAGTACTTC
13 once TRBJ2-1 TRBD2 TRBV29-1 CSVGTSGYNEQFF TGCAGCGTAGGGACTAGCGGTTACAATGAGCAGTTCTTC
15 . TRBJ1-1 . TRBV19 CASSIGRDMNTEAFF TGTGCCAGTAGTATAGGTAGGGACATGAACACTGAAGCTTTCTTT
14 . TRBJ2-1 . TRBV30 CASTSSFRRNEQFF TGTGCCTCGACTTCTAGTTTCCGTCGCAATGAGCAGTTCTTC
15 . TRBJ2-3 . TRBV5-1 CASSLFGQSTDTQYF TGCGCCAGCAGCTTGTTCGGACAGAGCACAGATACGCAGTATTTT
13 . TRBJ1-5 . TRBV4-2 CASSQDLGRPQHF TGTGCCAGCAGCCAAGATCTGGGGAGGCCCCAGCATTTT
13 . TRBJ2-5 . TRBV5-1 CASSLEDQETQYF TGCGCCAGCAGCTTGGAGGACCAAGAGACCCAGTACTTC
14 . TRBJ2-3 . TRBV28 CASSTQRRSDTQYF TGTGCCAGCAGTACTCAGCGTCGGTCGGATACGCAGTATTTT
14 . TRBJ2-5 TRBD2 TRBV29-1 CSGRSGGKGETQYF TGCAGCGGACGAAGCGGGGGCAAGGGGGAGACCCAGTACTTC
14 . TRBJ1-4 . TRBV5-1 CASSLGASGEKLFF TGCGCCAGCAGCTTGGGGGCTTCGGGTGAAAAACTGTTTTTT
15 . TRBJ2-1 TRBD1 TRBV5-1 CASSFSGTGGDEQFF TGCGCCAGCAGCTTCTCCGGGACAGGGGGCGATGAGCAGTTCTTC
17 . TRBJ1-4 TRBD1 TRBV30 CAWSVKVGRQGREKLFF TGTGCCTGGAGTGTAAAGGTTGGACGACAGGGGAGAGAAAAACTGTTTTTT
13 . TRBJ2-7 TRBD2 TRBV19 CASKASGTYEQYF TGTGCCAGTAAGGCTAGCGGGACTTACGAGCAGTACTTC
16 . TRBJ2-5 TRBD2 TRBV11-3 CASSMGLAEIQETQYF TGTGCCAGCAGTATGGGACTAGCGGAGATCCAAGAGACCCAGTACTTC
14 . TRBJ1-4 TRBD1 TRBV19 CASSIQGANEKLFF TGTGCCAGTAGTATCCAGGGGGCTAATGAAAAACTGTTTTTT
15 . TRBJ2-3 TRBD1 TRBV6-1 CASSSGTGASDTQYF TGTGCCAGCAGTTCGGGGACAGGGGCTTCGGATACGCAGTATTTT
15 . TRBJ2-5 . TRBV5-1 CASSRYKPEGETQYF TGCGCCAGCAGCCGCTACAAACCCGAGGGGGAGACCCAGTACTTC
16 once TRBJ2-2 . TRBV7-2 CASSSHGGTNTGELFF TGTGCCAGCAGCTCCCATGGGGGGACAAACACCGGGGAGCTGTTTTTT
15 . TRBJ2-3 . TRBV10-1 CASSESRLREATQYF TGCGCCAGCAGTGAGTCGCGGCTCCGGGAAGCTACGCAGTATTTT
14 once TRBJ2-3 . TRBV6-1 CASSQRLTTDTQYF TGTGCCAGTTCACAGCGTCTAACGACAGATACGCAGTATTTT
15 . TRBJ2-2 TRBD1 TRBV5-1 CASSPTGGNTGELFF TGCGCCAGCAGCCCTACAGGGGGCAACACCGGGGAGCTGTTTTTT
15 . TRBJ2-7 TRBD2 TRBV9 CASSAILAGEGEQYF TGTGCCAGCAGCGCCATACTAGCGGGAGAGGGCGAGCAGTACTTC
16 . TRBJ2-2 . TRBV7-9 CASTPQGLRNTGELFF TGTGCCAGCACCCCACAGGGACTCCGAAACACCGGGGAGCTGTTTTTT
14 . TRBJ1-1 . TRBV7-9 CASSSAGSLTEAFF TGTGCCAGCAGCTCCGCGGGGAGTCTGACTGAAGCTTTCTTT
12 . TRBJ2-5 . TRBV2 CASSVGQETQYF TGTGCCAGCTCGGTGGGCCAAGAGACCCAGTACTTC
17 . TRBJ2-1 . TRBV11-3 CASSLGAAGRRYNEQFF TGTGCCAGCAGCTTAGGGGCCGCAGGGCGTCGATACAATGAGCAGTTCTTC
16 few TRBJ1-5 TRBD1 TRBV7-7 CASSSTGPYSNQPQHF TGTGCCAGCAGCTCGACAGGGCCTTATAGCAATCAGCCCCAGCATTTT
14 . TRBJ2-7 TRBD2 TRBV19 CASSIREGPYEQYF TGTGCCAGTAGTATACGGGAGGGACCCTACGAGCAGTACTTC
15 . TRBJ1-1 . TRBV25-1 CASSSPRVGGDEAFF TGTGCCAGCAGCAGCCCAAGAGTGGGGGGAGATGAAGCTTTCTTT